Listed below are T cell receptor beta chains from one sample, sequenced in a study of shared clonotypes between healthy human individuals. Profiling relied on immunoSEQ multiplex PCR, and the TCRdb table lists in-frame clones only, not all of them. Altogether roughly 2.2 million clones are present, roughly 92% being singletons, with the ten largest covering roughly 0.34%. Source material: naive CD4+ T cells from PBMCs. All receptors derive from a man between 18 and 29 years old in good health. Some clones in this sample may be carry-over from other donors' samples. Each CDR3 is given without its conserved first and last residue. Size is omitted from some rows. Given values are once, few, many or a class for expanded clones.

j_call v_call clone_size cdr3_aa
TRBJ1-6 TRBV27 NA ASSFSTGWNSPLH
TRBJ2-1 TRBV7-3 NA ASSTKAPRTSGFIKSYNEQF
TRBJ1-6 TRBV30 NA AWSRGQDNSPLH
TRBJ1-2 TRBV6-6 NA ASSDVSKEF
TRBJ2-2 TRBV28 NA ASSRTGELF
TRBJ2-3 TRBV14 NA ASSQELAGGNTDTQY
TRBJ1-2 TRBV18 once ASSPGTGGGFGYT
TRBJ2-1 TRBV30 NA AWGLGTASYNEQF
TRBJ1-1 TRBV6-4 NA ASSDSGGSEAF
TRBJ1-1 TRBV6-5 few ATRQGAEAF
TRBJ1-6 TRBV5-1 NA ASSLSRRLSSPLH
TRBJ2-2 TRBV11-2 NA ASSLVWGNTGELF
TRBJ1-5 TRBV5-1 once ASSLGTGNQPQH
TRBJ2-2 TRBV28 NA ASSLFSGNGELF
TRBJ2-3 TRBV5-1 NA ASSLRRRTDTQY
TRBJ2-5 TRBV7-9 NA ASSLAGQDTQY
TRBJ2-1 TRBV25-1 NA ASTAVPGHEQF
TRBJ1-5 TRBV28 few ASSLNNQPQH
TRBJ2-7 TRBV2 NA ASSVGRTYEQY
TRBJ2-1 TRBV5-5 NA ASSFDVNSYNEQF
TRBJ2-2 TRBV5-1 NA ASSPRGISNTGELF
TRBJ1-4 TRBV7-8 NA ASTKRGTNEKLF
TRBJ2-5 TRBV28 NA AALTSREETQY
TRBJ2-1 TRBV7-2 NA ASSLRTSGRAREQF
TRBJ1-1 TRBV2 NA ASSDEGSTEAF
TRBJ2-7 TRBV5-8 NA ASSLRLGQGDQHEQY
TRBJ2-1 TRBV5-1 NA ASSSQTGTGYDEQF
TRBJ2-7 TRBV6-1 NA ASSPGQYEQY
TRBJ2-3 TRBV11-1 NA ASSLRQGTSDTQY
TRBJ2-7 TRBV18 NA ASSPEHRTPYEQY
TRBJ2-3 TRBV5-4 NA ASSSGRRGSTDTQY
TRBJ2-7 TRBV5-1 NA ASSPRDAGTGGTYEQY
TRBJ1-1 TRBV28 few ASRGTGERKGF
TRBJ1-2 TRBV7-8 once ASSLVTGGDGGYT
TRBJ1-1 TRBV19 NA ASIPQAGTEAF
TRBJ2-6 TRBV2 NA ASLGASGANVLT
TRBJ1-2 TRBV19 NA ASSIPGTGAYT
TRBJ1-2 TRBV7-9 NA ASSFGQRIYGYT
TRBJ2-1 TRBV5-4 NA ASSPFWESREQF
TRBJ2-7 TRBV7-9 NA ASSLSGDLYEQY
TRBJ2-1 TRBV10-3 NA ATLSGSFRNEQF
TRBJ1-1 TRBV11-1 NA ASSPMELGPYEAF
TRBJ1-1 TRBV18 few ASSPEGCEAF